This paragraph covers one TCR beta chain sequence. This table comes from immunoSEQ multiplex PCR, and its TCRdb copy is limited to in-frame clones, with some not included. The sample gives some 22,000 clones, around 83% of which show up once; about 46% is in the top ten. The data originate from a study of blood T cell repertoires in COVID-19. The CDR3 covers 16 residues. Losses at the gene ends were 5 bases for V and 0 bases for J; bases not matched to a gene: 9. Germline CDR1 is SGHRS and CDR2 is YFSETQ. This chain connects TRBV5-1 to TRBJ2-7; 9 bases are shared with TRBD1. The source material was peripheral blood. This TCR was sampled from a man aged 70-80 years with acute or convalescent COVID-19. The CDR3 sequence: CASSRTTGGLSYEQYF. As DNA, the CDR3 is TGCGCCAGCAGTCGGACCACAGGGGGCCTCTCCTACGAGCAGTACTTC.